A single sample gave rise to the 24 T cell receptor beta chains below, sequenced in a study of cytomegalovirus exposure and HLA in healthy donors. Use of 60 Vbeta and 13 Jbeta primers characterized the PCR. The protocol was immunoSEQ multiplex PCR, while the TCRdb copy is restricted to in-frame clones and leaves out a portion. The sample carries some 140,000 clones, less than 80% recorded once. The sequenced material came from PBMCs. The receptors were gathered from a man in his fifties in good health and CMV-seropositive.

The rearrangement joins TRBV5-1 to TRBJ2-5, with 10 bases identical to TRBD2. The CDR3 length is 15 residues. Germline lookup yields CDR1 SGHRS and CDR2 YFSETQ. Losses at the gene ends were 3 bases for V and 2 bases for J; bases not matched to a gene: 4. The CDR3 region is CASSSPSGGQETQYF. The CDR3, as DNA: TGCGCCAGCAGCTCGCCTAGCGGGGGACAAGAGACCCAGTACTTC.

CDR3 coding DNA: TGTGCCAGCAGCCAAGAAAACAGGGGGACCCGGCCCCAGCATTTT. Translation: CASSQENRGTRPQHF. The chain carries TRBV4-2 and TRBJ1-5, with 8 positions matching TRBD1. J gave up 9 bases and V 0 bases, and 7 bases lay outside the gene matches. The CDR3 loop spans 15 amino acids. CDR1 is LGHNA, CDR2 YNFKEQ, per germline.

The chain recombines TRBV10-3 with TRBJ2-5, with TRBD2 matching over 10 bases. This CDR3 contains 15 residues. The germline V gene has CDR1 ENHRY and CDR2 SYGVKD. J lost 5 bases, V lost 3 bases, and 6 bases had no gene match. DNA of the CDR3: TGTGCCATCAGTGACGCAGCGGGAGGGCCGGAGACCCAGTACTTC. Translated: CAISDAAGGPETQYF.

This chain joins TRBV5-1 and TRBJ1-1; tentative D call: TRBD1 (5 bases). The length of the CDR3 is 14 residues. Per germline, CDR1 SGHRS and CDR2 YFSETQ. V lost 0 bases and J lost 2, with 8 bases in between. The CDR3 nucleotides read TGCGCCAGCAGCTTGGATGGGACTAACACTGAAGCTTTCTTT. Amino acid sequence: CASSLDGTNTEAFF.

In this sample, this clone turned up once. V is TRBV14 and J is TRBJ1-2; 7 nucleotides line up with TRBD1. The CDR3 is 15 amino acids. Germline V gene lookup returns CDR1 SGHDN and CDR2 FVKESK. The V segment lost 4 bases and the J segment 5 bases; nucleotides outside the gene matches: 10. The CDR3 DNA follows: TGTGCCAGCAGCCCATCGACGACAGGGTCTTATGGCTACACCTTC. Protein: CASSPSTTGSYGYTF. Filled out from reference TRBV14 and TRBJ1-2, the complete variable domain reads EAGVTQFPSHSVIEKGQTVTLRCDPISGHDNLYWYRRVMGKEIKFLLHFVKESKQDESGMPNNRFLAERTGGTYSTLKVQPAELEDSGVYFCASSPSTTGSYGYTFGSGTRLTVV.

This clone was observed a few times. The rearrangement joins TRBV5-1 to TRBJ1-2, with a weak D call TRBD1 (5 bases). V gave up 6 bases and J gave up 2 bases, with 14 bases separating them. Germline CDR1 SGHRS, CDR2 YFSETQ. This CDR3 spans 14 amino acids. CDR3 protein: CASTPGTGNYGYTF. CDR3 DNA sequence: TGCGCCAGCACTCCTGGAACAGGCAACTATGGCTACACCTTC. The entire variable domain, with the rest obtained from reference TRBV5-1 and TRBJ1-2, is as follows: KAGVTQTPRYLIKTRGQQVTLSCSPISGHRSVSWYQQTPGQGLQFLFEYFSETQRNKGNFPGRFSGRQFSNSRSEMNVSTLELGDSALYLCASTPGTGNYGYTFGSGTRLTVV.

This clone was seen a few times. The chain has TRBV6-1 and TRBJ2-5; 15 positions match TRBD2. CDR1 is MNHNS, CDR2 SASEGT, per germline. The CDR3 length is 19 residues. Trimming at V came to 4 bases and at J to 2 bases, leaving 11 bases not matched to a gene. The CDR3 reads CASSASLGTSGGNQETQYF. CDR3 sequence (DNA): TGTGCCAGCAGTGCATCGTTAGGGACTAGCGGGGGGAATCAAGAGACCCAGTACTTC.

This rearrangement joins TRBV7-2 to TRBJ1-1; perhaps TRBD1 as D (6 bases). The CDR3 totals 13 residues. Trimming removed 5 bases from V and 4 bases from J, with 11 bases in between. The germline V gene encodes CDR1 SGHTA and CDR2 FQGNSA. The DNA for the CDR3 is TGTGCCAGCAGCCTTACAGGGAGCACTGAAGCTTTCTTT. Encoded protein: CASSLTGSTEAFF.

J is TRBJ1-5 and V is TRBV18; 7 nucleotides agree with TRBD1. The J segment lost 5 bases and the V segment lost 6 bases, leaving 4 bases of the junction unmatched. Germline V gives CDR1 KGHSH, CDR2 LQKENI. The CDR3 extends over 13 amino acids. CDR3 amino acids: CASSPQGDQPQHF. In DNA, the CDR3 is TGTGCCAGCTCCCCCCAGGGGGATCAGCCCCAGCATTTT.

The gene calls are TRBV27 and TRBJ2-1; D call uncertain. Per germline, CDR1 MNHEY and CDR2 SMNVEV (reference sequence). The V end lost 2 bases, the J end lost 4 bases, and 6 bases lay between the germline ends. CDR3 length: 13 amino acids. The CDR3 protein is CASSLTFYNEQFF. CDR3 nucleotide sequence: TGTGCCAGCAGTTTAACATTTTACAATGAGCAGTTCTTC.

In its sample, this clone was seen a few times. J is TRBJ1-1 and V is TRBV5-5; TRBD1 matches 10 bases. J was trimmed by 0 bases and V by 5 bases; bases with no gene match: 10. Germline CDR1 and CDR2: SGHKS and YYEKEE (reference sequence). This CDR3 contains 17 residues. CDR3 region: CASRPGQGILVNTEAFF. The CDR3 nucleotides read TGTGCCAGCAGGCCGGGACAGGGGATTCTTGTGAACACTGAAGCTTTCTTT.

The V call is TRBV29-1, the J call TRBJ1-2; 7 bases fit TRBD1. The CDR3 consists of 13 residues. The germline V gene has CDR1 SQVTM and CDR2 ANQGSEA. V dropped 6 bases and J dropped 2; count of bases not matched to a gene: 6. The CDR3 protein is CSVFHRGNYGYTF. The DNA for the CDR3 is TGCAGCGTGTTTCACAGGGGAAACTATGGCTACACCTTC.

This clone was seen more than once but under ten times. The rearrangement links TRBV5-4 to TRBJ2-1; 9 nucleotides match TRBD1. The ends lost 3 bases at V and 4 bases at J; junction bases unmatched: 8. Germline CDR1 and CDR2: SGHNT and YYREEE (reference sequence). This CDR3 has 16 residues. The CDR3 coding sequence is TGTGCCAGCAGCTCTGGGACAGGGAGGACGTACAATGAGCAGTTCTTC. This encodes CASSSGTGRTYNEQFF.

The V and J genes are TRBV7-6 and TRBJ2-7; D possibly corresponds to TRBD2 (6 bases). Trimming left V 4 bases short and J 3 bases short, with 13 bases between. Germline V lookup: CDR1 SGHVS, CDR2 FNYEAQ. The CDR3 extends over 14 amino acids. Here the CDR3 DNA reads TGTGCCAGCAGCTCTTCTAGCGCCAACTACGAGCAGTACTTC. Translation gives CASSSSSANYEQYF.

The chain joins TRBV5-6 to TRBJ1-2; D gene uncertain. Trimming removed 2 bases at V and 4 bases at J, with 9 bases between. CDR1 SGHDT and CDR2 YYEEEE come from the germline V gene. The CDR3 has 13 residues. The CDR3 nucleotides are TGTGCCAGCAGCTTAACAGAGCTCTATGGCTACACCTTC. It encodes CASSLTELYGYTF. Drawing the rest from reference TRBV5-6 and TRBJ1-2, the complete variable domain is DAGVTQSPTHLIKTRGQQVTLRCSPKSGHDTVSWYQQALGQGPQFIFQYYEEEERQRGNFPDRFSGHQFPNYSSELNVNALLLGDSALYLCASSLTELYGYTFGSGTRLTVV.

As regards this clone: The same CDR3 arises from other DNA sequences in this sample as well. This sequence joins TRBV18 and TRBJ1-5; TRBD1 agrees at 7 bases. The V gene end was trimmed by 4 bases and the J gene end by 3 bases; junction bases not matched to a gene: 3. CDR1 and CDR2 from the germline V gene are KGHSH and LQKENI. There are 14 residues in the CDR3. The CDR3 protein is CASSQGQSNQPQHF. In DNA, the CDR3 is TGTGCCAGCTCACAGGGACAGTCCAATCAGCCCCAGCATTTT.

This chain uses TRBV5-4 with TRBJ2-1, with D maybe TRBD1 (6 bases). The CDR3 is made up of 15 amino acids. V lost 2 bases and J 9 bases, leaving 18 bases between the germline ends. Germline values: CDR1 SGHNT, CDR2 YYREEE (reference sequence). The CDR3 nucleotides are TGTGCCAGCAGCTTCCCGGGTCCAGGGGCCAGTGAGCAGTTCTTC. This encodes CASSFPGPGASEQFF. Using reference TRBV5-4 and TRBJ2-1 for the parts outside the CDR3, the full variable domain is ETGVTQSPTHLIKTRGQQVTLRCSSQSGHNTVSWYQQALGQGPQFIFQYYREEENGRGNFPPRFSGLQFPNYSSELNVNALELDDSALYLCASSFPGPGASEQFFGPGTRLTVL.

This chain uses TRBV28 with TRBJ2-1; D is possibly TRBD1 (6 bases). Looked up from germline, CDR1 is MDHEN and CDR2 is SYDVKM. The CDR3 consists of 14 residues. Trimming took off 4 bases at V and 8 bases at J, with 15 bases between the two ends. CDR3 in amino acids: CASSSTRQVYEQFF. The CDR3 DNA follows: TGTGCCAGCAGTTCCACCCGACAGGTCTATGAGCAGTTCTTC.

A single count supports this clone. J is TRBJ1-5 and V is TRBV2; 7 bases are shared with TRBD1. The trim removed 4 bases at V and 10 bases at J, leaving 16 bases unmatched. Germline loops: CDR1 SNHLY, CDR2 FYNNEI. The CDR3 runs 16 residues. DNA of the CDR3: TGTGCCAGCAGTGGTAGCAGGGGGAAGGATTCGAGCCCCCAGCATTTT. Encoded protein: CASSGSRGKDSSPQHF.

This chain connects TRBV19 to TRBJ1-5; D gene unclear. The V end was cut by 6 bases, the J end by 1 base, with 19 bases between. Germline CDR1 is LNHDA and CDR2 is SQIVND (reference sequence). This CDR3 has 17 residues. The CDR3 nucleotides read TGTGCCAGTAGCCACCAGGTTCCGGATAGGAGCAATCAGCCCCAGCATTTT. Translated: CASSHQVPDRSNQPQHF.

The table lists this clone with a few counts. This chain connects TRBV5-1 to TRBJ1-5, with D possibly being TRBD1 (5 bases). The CDR3 is 15 residues long. CDR1 is SGHRS and CDR2 is YFSETQ in the germline V gene. Trimming took off 0 bases at V and 4 bases at J, with 11 bases between the two ends. In DNA, the CDR3 is TGCGCCAGCAGCTTGGAAGGGGAAAGGAATCAGCCCCAGCATTTT. This encodes CASSLEGERNQPQHF.

The chain combines TRBV6-1 with TRBJ2-5, with 7 bases that match TRBD1. The CDR3 runs 17 residues. Germline V CDR1 and CDR2: MNHNS, SASEGT. The V gene end was trimmed by 2 bases and the J gene end by 2 bases; junction bases not matched to a gene: 11. For the CDR3, the DNA is TGTGCCAGCAGTGAAAGGGAACAGGGCAGGGGGCAAGAGACCCAGTACTTC. Translating gives CASSEREQGRGQETQYF.

V gene TRBV5-6 combines with J gene TRBJ1-2; a possible D gene is TRBD1 (6 bases). Per the germline V gene, CDR1 is SGHDT and CDR2 is YYEEEE. Trimming shortened V by 6 bases and J by 3 bases, and 15 bases separated the two germline ends. The CDR3 is 14 amino acids. The CDR3 loop reads CASISRGGDYGYTF. CDR3 in DNA: TGTGCCAGCATCTCGCGAGGGGGGGACTATGGCTACACCTTC.

The V call is TRBV7-2, the J call TRBJ1-6, with 7 bases identical to TRBD1. The V segment lost 5 bases and the J segment 10 bases; nucleotides outside the gene matches: 11. This CDR3 has 15 residues. The germline V gene has CDR1 SGHTA and CDR2 FQGNSA. CDR3 in amino acids: CASSIGQADQSPLHF. For the CDR3, the DNA is TGTGCCAGCAGCATTGGACAGGCGGATCAGTCACCCCTCCACTTT.